This TCR beta chain was captured in a study of blood T cell repertoires in COVID-19. This table comes from immunoSEQ multiplex PCR, and its TCRdb copy is limited to in-frame clones, with some not included. The sample has about 160,000 clones, around four fifths seen once. What was sequenced was peripheral blood. The TCR originated in a man between 65 and 85 years old with acute or convalescent COVID-19.

CDR3 sequence reads: CASNLDLNTEAFF. The DNA of the CDR3 is TGCGCCAGCAACCTAGACCTAAACACTGAAGCTTTCTTT. The J gene is TRBJ1-1, the V gene TRBV10-2, with no clear D. This CDR3 has 13 residues. V lost 7 bases to trimming and J lost 2 bases, with 11 bases between them. Germline V lookup: CDR1 WSHSY, CDR2 SAAADI.